Following are 9 T cell receptor beta chains from one sample sequenced in a study of blood T cell repertoires in COVID-19. Sequenced by immunoSEQ multiplex PCR; TCRdb stores in-frame clones only, minus some. The table lists approximately 90,000 clones, roughly 85% of them singletons. Sample: peripheral blood. These receptors were collected from a man aged 80 or over with acute or convalescent COVID-19.

V gene TRBV7-9 combines with J gene TRBJ2-3; TRBD2 matches at 10 bases. Germline-derived CDR1 and CDR2 are SEHNR and FQNEAQ (reference sequence). J gave up 5 bases and V 2 bases, and 13 bases lay outside the gene matches. The CDR3 contains 18 residues. As DNA, the CDR3 is TGTGCCAGCAGCTTAAGTCTTTCGTCTAGCGGGAGTGGAGATACGCAGTATTTT. Translating it yields CASSLSLSSSGSGDTQYF.

V gene TRBV24-1 combines with J gene TRBJ2-2; 12 nucleotides align to TRBD1. V was clipped by 1 base and J by 4 bases; unmatched bases: 3. The CDR3 totals 17 residues. Germline V gene sequence: CDR1 KGHDR, CDR2 SFDVKD. The CDR3 loop is CATSDFGTGGGTGELFF. Written as DNA, the CDR3 is TGTGCCACCAGTGATTTTGGGACAGGGGGCGGCACCGGGGAGCTGTTTTTT.

The V and J genes are TRBV18 and TRBJ2-1, with TRBD1 matching over 10 bases. The CDR3 totals 16 residues. The germline V gene encodes CDR1 KGHSH and CDR2 LQKENI. Trimming at V came to 6 bases and at J to 6 bases, leaving 11 bases not matched to a gene. CDR3 bases: TGTGCCAGCTCCCCCAGGCCCGGGACAGGGGCCAATGAGCAGTTCTTC. Translating it yields CASSPRPGTGANEQFF.

The V call is TRBV5-1, the J call TRBJ2-7, with TRBD1 matching 9 bases. V trimming: 0 bases; J trimming: 6 bases; junction bases outside the gene matches: 4. Germline-derived CDR1 and CDR2 are SGHRS and YFSETQ. The CDR3 is 14 amino acids. Here the CDR3 DNA reads TGCGCCAGCAGCTTGGCGGGACAGGGCAGCGAGCAGTACTTC. It translates to CASSLAGQGSEQYF.

This clone was recorded only once. The chain employs TRBV14 and TRBJ2-5; 7 nucleotides align to TRBD2. Germline V gene lookup returns CDR1 SGHDN and CDR2 FVKESK. The CDR3 length is 14 residues. Trimming at V came to 4 bases and at J to 4 bases, leaving 6 bases not matched to a gene. CDR3 sequence: CASSRGRGGETQYF. The DNA for the CDR3 is TGTGCCAGCAGCCGGGGGAGGGGTGGAGAGACCCAGTACTTC.

The genes are TRBV5-1 and TRBJ2-1, with 8 bases matching TRBD1. V shed 3 bases, J shed 2 bases, and the junction held 4 bases outside the gene matches. The CDR3 is 15 amino acids. From germline, CDR1 is SGHRS and CDR2 YFSETQ. CDR3 region: CASSWGTGTYNEQFF. CDR3 nucleotides: TGCGCCAGCAGCTGGGGGACAGGCACCTACAATGAGCAGTTCTTC.

V and J are TRBV19 and TRBJ2-3, with a tentative D call TRBD1 (8 bases). This CDR3 is built from 13 residues. Germline assignment: CDR1 LNHDA and CDR2 SQIVND (reference sequence). V was shortened by 3 bases and J by 8 bases, with 12 bases between the two germline ends. The CDR3 loop is CASSMTGEGTQYF. Written as DNA, the CDR3 is TGTGCCAGTAGTATGACAGGGGAGGGTACGCAGTATTTT.

This rearrangement joins TRBV6-1 to TRBJ2-7; tentative D call: TRBD1 (5 bases). This CDR3 is 12 amino acids long. V lost 2 bases and J lost 7, with 9 bases in between. Germline V CDR1 and CDR2: MNHNS, SASEGT. The CDR3 loop is CASSERGWEQYF. DNA for the CDR3: TGTGCCAGCAGTGAAAGGGGATGGGAGCAGTACTTC.

This clone was seen only once. The chain couples TRBV5-1 to TRBJ1-4, with 8 bases matching TRBD1. CDR3 length: 16 residues. Germline trimming cut 4 bases from V and 8 bases from J; bases unmatched to any gene: 13. Germline values: CDR1 SGHRS, CDR2 YFSETQ. CDR3 loop: CASSRIPGGVGEKLFF. The CDR3, as DNA: TGCGCCAGCAGCAGAATACCAGGGGGCGTAGGCGAAAAACTGTTTTTT.